The T cell receptor beta chain described here comes from a study of blood T cell repertoires in COVID-19. Study-wide context: Acute-phase and convalescent COVID-19 samples originated in the United States, Italy and Spain. The analysed material was cDNA or gDNA that came from T cells, B-cell-depleted T cells, or PBMCs.

Germline V gene lookup returns CDR1 SEHNR and CDR2 FQNEAQ (reference sequence). V was pared by 5 bases and J by 3 bases, with 4 bases of the junction left unmatched. CDR3 length: 14 amino acids. This clone has a single count. As processed by the authors: Amplification from reference gene primers served as the basis for estimated nucleated cell counts. The assay was immunoSEQ multiplex PCR, and TCRdb's table has in-frame clones only and misses some. The V and J calls and clone size were taken over from that table, and D and trimming were inferred from the DNA. The sample yields 70,000 to 95,000 clones, more than 85% seen once.

The sample consisted of peripheral blood. The clonotype comes from a man aged 65-85 years with active or convalescent COVID-19. This chain joins TRBV7-9 and TRBJ2-4; 7 bases fit TRBD1. The CDR3 DNA is TGTGCCAGCAGCCAGACAGGGAGCAAAAACATTCAGTACTTC. Translating it yields CASSQTGSKNIQYF.